This section outlines one TCR beta chain sequence together with its context. Its specificity is not known. The PCR made use of 60 Vbeta and 13 Jbeta primers. Repertoires were generated with immunoSEQ multiplex PCR, while TCRdb's copy carries only in-frame clones and drops some. This table holds hundreds of thousands of clones, around 89% found once. These data come from a study of cytomegalovirus exposure and HLA in healthy donors. Findings of the study overall: Reported performance of the classifier showed diagnosis of cytomegalovirus status with high specificity and sensitivity. For most TCR sequences rarity was the rule, although some public TCRs occurred in many donors.

The V end was cut by 4 bases, the J end by 4 bases, with 15 bases between. This CDR3 region has 15 residues. The germline gives CDR1 MGHRA, CDR2 YSYEKL. Sequenced: PBMCs. The chain combines TRBV4-1 with TRBJ2-3, with D possibly being TRBD2 (5 bases). This clonotype was obtained from a woman aged 18 to 35 in good health and CMV-seronegative. The CDR3 sequence is CASSPHVGVADTQYF. The CDR3 bases are TGCGCCAGCAGCCCGCACGTCGGGGTCGCAGATACGCAGTATTTT.